This TCR beta chain was sequenced during a study of early T cells in non-severe SARS-CoV-2 infection. Ten or more counts support this clonotype. One entry per CDR3 protein, called by TCRdb with MiXCR from the 5' RACE reads. The data hold 15,000 to 25,000 distinct CDR3 sequences, with around 4.4% observed a single time. The CDR3 consists of 13 residues. V lost 3 bases, J lost 6 bases, and 11 bases lay in between. The germline V gene encodes CDR1 LGHDT and CDR2 YNNKEL (reference sequence). Sequencing was done on a sample of whole blood. This TCR was sampled from an adult who was a healthcare worker with PCR-confirmed SARS-CoV-2 infection or an uninfected control (not recorded which). The chain links TRBV3-1 to TRBJ1-2; D perhaps matches TRBD1 (6 bases). In nucleotides, the CDR3 is TGTGCCAGCAGCCAGAGGAGGGGGGATGGCTACACCTTC. It translates to CASSQRRGDGYTF.